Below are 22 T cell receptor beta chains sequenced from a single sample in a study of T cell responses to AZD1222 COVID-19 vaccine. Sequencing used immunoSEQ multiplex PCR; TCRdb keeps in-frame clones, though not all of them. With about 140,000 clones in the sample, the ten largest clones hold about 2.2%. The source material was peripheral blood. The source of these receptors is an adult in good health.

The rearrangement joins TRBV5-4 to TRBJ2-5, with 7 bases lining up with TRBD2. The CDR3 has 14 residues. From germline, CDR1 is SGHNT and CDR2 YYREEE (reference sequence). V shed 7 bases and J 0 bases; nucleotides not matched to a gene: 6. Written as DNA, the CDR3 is TGTGCCAGCGGGGGGGGACTGTACCAAGAGACCCAGTACTTC. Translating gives CASGGGLYQETQYF.

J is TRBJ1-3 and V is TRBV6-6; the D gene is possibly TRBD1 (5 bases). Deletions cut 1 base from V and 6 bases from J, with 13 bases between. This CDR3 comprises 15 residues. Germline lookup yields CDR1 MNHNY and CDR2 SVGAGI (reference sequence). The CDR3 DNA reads TGTGCCAGCAGTTACTTGGGGGGATTGGAAAACACCATATATTTT. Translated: CASSYLGGLENTIYF.

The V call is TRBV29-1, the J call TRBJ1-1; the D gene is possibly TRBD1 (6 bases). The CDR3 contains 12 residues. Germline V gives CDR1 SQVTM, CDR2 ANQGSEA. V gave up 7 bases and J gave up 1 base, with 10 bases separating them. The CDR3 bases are TGCAGCGCAGGGGATCAGAACACTGAAGCTTTCTTT. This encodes CSAGDQNTEAFF.

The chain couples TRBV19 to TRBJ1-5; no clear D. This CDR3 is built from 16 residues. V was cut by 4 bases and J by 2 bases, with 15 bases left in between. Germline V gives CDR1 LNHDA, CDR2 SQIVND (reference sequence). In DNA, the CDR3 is TGTGCCAGTAGTAGGACTGTTCTCGAGGGCAATCAGCCCCAGCATTTT. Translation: CASSRTVLEGNQPQHF.

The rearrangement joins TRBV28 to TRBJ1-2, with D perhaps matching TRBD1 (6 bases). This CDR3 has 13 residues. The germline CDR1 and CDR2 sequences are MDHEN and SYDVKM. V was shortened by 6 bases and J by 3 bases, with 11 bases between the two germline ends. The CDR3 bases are TGTGCCAGCAGGAACTCAGGGGACTATGGCTACACCTTC. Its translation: CASRNSGDYGYTF.

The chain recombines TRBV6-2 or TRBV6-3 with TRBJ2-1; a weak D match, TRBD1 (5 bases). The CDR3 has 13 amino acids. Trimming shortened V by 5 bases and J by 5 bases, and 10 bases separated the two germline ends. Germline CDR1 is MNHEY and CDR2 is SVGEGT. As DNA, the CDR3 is TGTGCCAGCAGTGACAGAGAAGACAATGAGCAGTTCTTC. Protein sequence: CASSDREDNEQFF.

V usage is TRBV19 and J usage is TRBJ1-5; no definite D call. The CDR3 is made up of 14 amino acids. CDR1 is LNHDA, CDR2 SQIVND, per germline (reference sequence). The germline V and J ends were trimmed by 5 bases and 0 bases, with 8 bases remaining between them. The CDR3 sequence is CASSPQISNQPQHF. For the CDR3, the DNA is TGTGCCAGTAGTCCCCAGATTAGCAATCAGCCCCAGCATTTT.

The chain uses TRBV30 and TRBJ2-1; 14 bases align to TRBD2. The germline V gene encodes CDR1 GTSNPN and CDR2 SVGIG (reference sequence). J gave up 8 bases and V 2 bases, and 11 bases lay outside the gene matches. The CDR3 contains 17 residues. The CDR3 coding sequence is TGTGCCTGGAGTACCGCTCGACTAGCGGGGGGGCCTCATGAGCAGTTCTTC. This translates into CAWSTARLAGGPHEQFF.

This CDR3 reads CASSNLQGANQPQHF. As DNA, the CDR3 is TGTGCCAGCAGCAATTTACAGGGGGCGAATCAGCCCCAGCATTTT. This chain uses TRBV28 with TRBJ1-5; TRBD1 matches 9 bases. V shed 6 bases and J 4 bases; nucleotides not matched to a gene: 7. The CDR3 spans 15 residues. Germline-derived CDR1 and CDR2 are MDHEN and SYDVKM.

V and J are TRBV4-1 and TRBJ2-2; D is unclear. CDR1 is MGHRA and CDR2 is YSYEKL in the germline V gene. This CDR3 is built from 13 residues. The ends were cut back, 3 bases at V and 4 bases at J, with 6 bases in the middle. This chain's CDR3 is CASSHLGTGELFF. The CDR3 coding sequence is TGCGCCAGCAGCCACTTGGGCACCGGGGAGCTGTTTTTT.

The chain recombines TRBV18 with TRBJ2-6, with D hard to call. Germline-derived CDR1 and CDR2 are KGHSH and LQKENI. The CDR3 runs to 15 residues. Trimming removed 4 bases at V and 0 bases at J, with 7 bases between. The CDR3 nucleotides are TGTGCCAGCTCACTCGGGTACTCTGGGGCCAACGTCCTGACTTTC. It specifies CASSLGYSGANVLTF.

The CDR3 region has the DNA TGTGCCAGCAGTCCAACGGGTCAGCCCCAGCATTTT. As protein: CASSPTGQPQHF. This chain uses TRBV12-3 or TRBV12-4 with TRBJ1-5; D gene ambiguous. CDR3 length: 12 amino acids. Trimming took off 5 bases at V and 6 bases at J, with 8 bases between the two ends.

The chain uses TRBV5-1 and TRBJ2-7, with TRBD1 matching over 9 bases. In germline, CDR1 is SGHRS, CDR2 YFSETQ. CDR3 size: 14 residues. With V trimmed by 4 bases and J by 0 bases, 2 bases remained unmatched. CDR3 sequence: CASSQGQGSYEQYF. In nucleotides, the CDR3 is TGCGCCAGCAGCCAGGGACAGGGCTCCTACGAGCAGTACTTC.

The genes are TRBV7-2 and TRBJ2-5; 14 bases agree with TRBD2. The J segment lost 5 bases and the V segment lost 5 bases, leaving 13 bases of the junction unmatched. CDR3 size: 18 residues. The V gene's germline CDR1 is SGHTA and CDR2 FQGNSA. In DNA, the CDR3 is TGTGCCAGCAGCCCCCGTGGTGGACTAGCGGGGGGTTGGGAGACCCAGTACTTC. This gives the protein CASSPRGGLAGGWETQYF.

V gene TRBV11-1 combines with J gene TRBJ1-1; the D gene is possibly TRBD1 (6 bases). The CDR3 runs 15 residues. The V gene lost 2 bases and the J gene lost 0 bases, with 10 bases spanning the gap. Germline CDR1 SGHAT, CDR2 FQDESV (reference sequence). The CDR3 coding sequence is TGTGCCAGCAGCTTAACCGGGGGGCTGAACACTGAAGCTTTCTTT. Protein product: CASSLTGGLNTEAFF.

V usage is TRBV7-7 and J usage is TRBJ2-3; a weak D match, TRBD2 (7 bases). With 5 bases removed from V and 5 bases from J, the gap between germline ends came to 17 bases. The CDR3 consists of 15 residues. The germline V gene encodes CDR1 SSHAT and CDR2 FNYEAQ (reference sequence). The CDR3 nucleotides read TGTGCCAGCAGCCCGAGGGGGGGGGAAATAGATACGCAGTATTTT. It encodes CASSPRGGEIDTQYF.

CDR3 sequence reads: CASSPNGQFYGYTF. For the CDR3, the DNA is TGTGCCAGCAGCCCCAACGGACAGTTCTATGGCTACACCTTC. The chain is built from TRBV11-2 and TRBJ1-2; the D gene is possibly TRBD1 (6 bases). From germline, CDR1 is SGHAT and CDR2 FQNNGV. V lost 5 bases and J lost 4, with 14 bases in between. CDR3 size: 14 residues.

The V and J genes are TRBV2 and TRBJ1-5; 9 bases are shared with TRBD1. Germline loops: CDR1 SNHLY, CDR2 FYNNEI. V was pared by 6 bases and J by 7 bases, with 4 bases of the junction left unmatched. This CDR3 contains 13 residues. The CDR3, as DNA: TGTGCCAGCAGGGGACAGGGTAGGCAGCCCCAGCATTTT. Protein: CASRGQGRQPQHF.

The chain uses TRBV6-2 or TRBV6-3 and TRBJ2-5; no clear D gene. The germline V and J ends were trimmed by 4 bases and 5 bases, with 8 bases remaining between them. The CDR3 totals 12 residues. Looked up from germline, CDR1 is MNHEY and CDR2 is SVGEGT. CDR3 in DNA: TGTGCCAGCAGTTCCTACGGGGAGACCCAGTACTTC. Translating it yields CASSSYGETQYF.

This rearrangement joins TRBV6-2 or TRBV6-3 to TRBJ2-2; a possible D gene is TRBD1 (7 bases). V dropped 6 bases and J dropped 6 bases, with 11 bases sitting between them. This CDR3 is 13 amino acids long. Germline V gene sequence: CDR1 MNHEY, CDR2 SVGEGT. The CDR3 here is CASSQGGPGELFF. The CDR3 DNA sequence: TGTGCCAGCAGCCAGGGGGGCCCCGGGGAGCTGTTTTTT.

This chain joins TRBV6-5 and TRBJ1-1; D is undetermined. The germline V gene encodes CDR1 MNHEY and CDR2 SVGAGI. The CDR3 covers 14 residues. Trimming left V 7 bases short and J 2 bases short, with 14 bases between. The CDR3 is CASTPGRKNTEAFF. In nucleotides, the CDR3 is TGTGCCAGCACCCCCGGGAGAAAAAACACTGAAGCTTTCTTT.

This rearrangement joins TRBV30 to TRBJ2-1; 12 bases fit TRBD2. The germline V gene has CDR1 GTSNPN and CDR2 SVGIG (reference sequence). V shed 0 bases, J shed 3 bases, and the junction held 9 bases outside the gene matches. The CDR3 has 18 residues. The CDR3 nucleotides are TGTGCCTGGAGTGTAGGTCTGACTAGCGGGGGATACTACAATGAGCAGTTCTTC. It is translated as CAWSVGLTSGGYYNEQFF.